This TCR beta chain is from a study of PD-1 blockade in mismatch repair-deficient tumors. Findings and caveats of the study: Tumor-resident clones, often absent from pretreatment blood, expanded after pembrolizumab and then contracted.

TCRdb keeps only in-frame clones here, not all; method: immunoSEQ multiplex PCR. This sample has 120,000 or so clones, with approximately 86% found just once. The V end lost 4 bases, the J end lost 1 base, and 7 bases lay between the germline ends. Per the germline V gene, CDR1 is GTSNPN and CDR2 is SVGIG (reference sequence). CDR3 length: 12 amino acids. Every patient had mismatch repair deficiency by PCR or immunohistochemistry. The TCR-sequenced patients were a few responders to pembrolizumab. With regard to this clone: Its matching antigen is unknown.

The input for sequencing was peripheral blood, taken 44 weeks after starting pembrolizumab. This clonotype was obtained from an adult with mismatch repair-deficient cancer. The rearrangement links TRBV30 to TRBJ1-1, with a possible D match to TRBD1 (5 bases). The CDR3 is CAWTRANTEAFF. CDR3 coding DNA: TGTGCCTGGACCAGGGCGAACACTGAAGCTTTCTTT.